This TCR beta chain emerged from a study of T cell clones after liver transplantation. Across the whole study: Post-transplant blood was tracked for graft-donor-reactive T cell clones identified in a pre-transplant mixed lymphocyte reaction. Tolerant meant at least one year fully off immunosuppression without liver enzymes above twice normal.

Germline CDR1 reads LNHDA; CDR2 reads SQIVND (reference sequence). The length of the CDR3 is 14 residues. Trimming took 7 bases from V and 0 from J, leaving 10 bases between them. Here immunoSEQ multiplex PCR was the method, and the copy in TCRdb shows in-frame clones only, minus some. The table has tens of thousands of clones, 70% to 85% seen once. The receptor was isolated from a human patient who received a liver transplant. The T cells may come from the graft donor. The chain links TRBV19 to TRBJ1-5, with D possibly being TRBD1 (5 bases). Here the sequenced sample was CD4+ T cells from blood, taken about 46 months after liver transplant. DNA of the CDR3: TGTGCCAGTACAGGACAAATTAGCAATCAGCCCCAGCATTTT. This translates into CASTGQISNQPQHF.